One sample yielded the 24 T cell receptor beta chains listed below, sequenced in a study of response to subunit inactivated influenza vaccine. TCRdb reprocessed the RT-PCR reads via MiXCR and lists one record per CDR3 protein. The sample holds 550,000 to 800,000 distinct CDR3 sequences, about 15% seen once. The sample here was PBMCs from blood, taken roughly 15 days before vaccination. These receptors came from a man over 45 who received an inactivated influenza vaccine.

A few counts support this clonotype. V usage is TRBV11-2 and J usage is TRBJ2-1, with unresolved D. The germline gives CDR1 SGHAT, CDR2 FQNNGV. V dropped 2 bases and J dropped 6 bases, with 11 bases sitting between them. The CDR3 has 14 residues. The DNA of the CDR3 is TGTGCCAGCAGCTTAAGTATAGGGATCAATGAGCAGTTCTTC. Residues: CASSLSIGINEQFF.

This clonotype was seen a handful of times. The chain's CDR3 is CASSLMVSNQPQHF. In DNA form, the CDR3 reads TGTGCCAGCAGTTTAATGGTTAGCAATCAGCCCCAGCATTTT. The chain is built from TRBV12-3 or TRBV12-4 and TRBJ1-5; the D is unclear. V gave up 2 bases and J gave up 0 bases, with 5 bases separating them. The CDR3 consists of 14 residues.

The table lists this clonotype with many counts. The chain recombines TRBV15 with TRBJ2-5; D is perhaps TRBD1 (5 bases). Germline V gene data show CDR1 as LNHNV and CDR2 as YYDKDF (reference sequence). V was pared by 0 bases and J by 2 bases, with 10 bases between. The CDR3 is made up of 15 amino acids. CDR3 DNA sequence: TGTGCCACCAGCAGAGATGGGGCTCTTCAAGAGACCCAGTACTTC. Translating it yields CATSRDGALQETQYF.

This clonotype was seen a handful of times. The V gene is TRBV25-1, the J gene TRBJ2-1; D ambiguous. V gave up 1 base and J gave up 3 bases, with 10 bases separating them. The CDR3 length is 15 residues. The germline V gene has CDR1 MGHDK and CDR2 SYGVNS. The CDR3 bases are TGTGCCAGCAGTGAATCCCGGATTGACTACAATGAGCAGTTCTTC. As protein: CASSESRIDYNEQFF.

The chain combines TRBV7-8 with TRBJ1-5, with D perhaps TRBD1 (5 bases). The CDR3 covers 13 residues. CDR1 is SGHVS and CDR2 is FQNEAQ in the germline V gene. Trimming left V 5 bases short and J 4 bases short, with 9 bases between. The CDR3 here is CASSRDWNQPQHF. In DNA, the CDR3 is TGTGCCAGCAGCCGGGACTGGAATCAGCCCCAGCATTTT.

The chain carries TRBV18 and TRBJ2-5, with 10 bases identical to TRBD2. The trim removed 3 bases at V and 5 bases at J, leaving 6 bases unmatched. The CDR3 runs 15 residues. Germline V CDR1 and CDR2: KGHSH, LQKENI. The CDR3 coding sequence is TGTGCCAGCTCACCGAGAAGGGGACTAGCGGAGACCCAGTACTTC. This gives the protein CASSPRRGLAETQYF.

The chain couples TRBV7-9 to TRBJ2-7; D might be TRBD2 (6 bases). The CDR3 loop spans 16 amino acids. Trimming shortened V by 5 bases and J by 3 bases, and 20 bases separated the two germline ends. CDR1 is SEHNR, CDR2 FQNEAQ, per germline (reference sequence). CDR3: CASSPLVGGRSYEQYF. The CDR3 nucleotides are TGTGCCAGCAGCCCCCTTGTGGGGGGAAGGAGCTACGAGCAGTACTTC. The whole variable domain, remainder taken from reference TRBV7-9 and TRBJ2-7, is DTGVSQNPRHKITKRGQNVTFRCDPISEHNRLYWYRQTLGQGPEFLTYFQNEAQLEKSRLLSDRFSAERPKGSFSTLEIQRTEQGDSAMYLCASSPLVGGRSYEQYFGPGTRLTVT.

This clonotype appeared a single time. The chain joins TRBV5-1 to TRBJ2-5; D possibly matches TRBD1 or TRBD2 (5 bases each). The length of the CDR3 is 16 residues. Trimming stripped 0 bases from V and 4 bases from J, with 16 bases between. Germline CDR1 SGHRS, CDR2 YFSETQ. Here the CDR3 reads CASSLASGRAAETQYF. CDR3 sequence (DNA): TGCGCCAGCAGCTTGGCTTCGGGGCGGGCCGCAGAGACCCAGTACTTC.

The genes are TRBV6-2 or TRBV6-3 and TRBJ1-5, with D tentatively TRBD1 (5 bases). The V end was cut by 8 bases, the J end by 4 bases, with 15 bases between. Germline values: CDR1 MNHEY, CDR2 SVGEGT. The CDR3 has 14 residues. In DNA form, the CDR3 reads TGTGCCAGCGAGATGCGAGCAGGGAATCAGCCCCAGCATTTT. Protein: CASEMRAGNQPQHF.

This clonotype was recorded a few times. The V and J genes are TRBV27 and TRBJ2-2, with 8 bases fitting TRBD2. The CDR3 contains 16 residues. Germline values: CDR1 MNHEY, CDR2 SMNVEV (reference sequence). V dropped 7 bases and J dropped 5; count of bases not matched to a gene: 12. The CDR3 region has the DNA TGTGCCAGCAAGTTTAATAGCGGGACCGGGACCGGGGAGCTGTTTTTT. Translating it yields CASKFNSGTGTGELFF.

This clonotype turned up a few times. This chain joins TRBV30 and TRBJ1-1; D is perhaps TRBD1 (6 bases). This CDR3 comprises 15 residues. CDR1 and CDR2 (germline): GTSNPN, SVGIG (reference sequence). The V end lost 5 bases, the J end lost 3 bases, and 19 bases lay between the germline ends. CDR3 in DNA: TGTGCCTGGGTTCGATTTCCGGGACACGACACTGAAGCTTTCTTT. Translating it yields CAWVRFPGHDTEAFF.

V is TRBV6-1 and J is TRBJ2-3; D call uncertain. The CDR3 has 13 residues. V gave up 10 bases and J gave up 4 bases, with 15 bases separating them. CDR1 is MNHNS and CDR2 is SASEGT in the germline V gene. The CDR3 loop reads CATSTLVADTQYF. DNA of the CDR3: TGTGCCACCTCCACTTTAGTAGCAGATACGCAGTATTTT.

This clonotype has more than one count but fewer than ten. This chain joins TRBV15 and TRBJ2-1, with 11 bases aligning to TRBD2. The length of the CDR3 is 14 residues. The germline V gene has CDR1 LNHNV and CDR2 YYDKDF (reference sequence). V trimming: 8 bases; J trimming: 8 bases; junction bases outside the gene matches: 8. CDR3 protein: CATVRTSGGYEQFF. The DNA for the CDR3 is TGTGCCACCGTAAGAACTAGCGGGGGTTATGAGCAGTTCTTC.

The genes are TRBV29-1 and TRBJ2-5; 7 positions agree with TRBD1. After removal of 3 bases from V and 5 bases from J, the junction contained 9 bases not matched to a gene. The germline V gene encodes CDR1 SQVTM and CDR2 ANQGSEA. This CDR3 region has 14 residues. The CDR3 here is CSVDEGAVWETQYF. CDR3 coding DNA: TGCAGCGTTGACGAGGGGGCAGTTTGGGAGACCCAGTACTTC.

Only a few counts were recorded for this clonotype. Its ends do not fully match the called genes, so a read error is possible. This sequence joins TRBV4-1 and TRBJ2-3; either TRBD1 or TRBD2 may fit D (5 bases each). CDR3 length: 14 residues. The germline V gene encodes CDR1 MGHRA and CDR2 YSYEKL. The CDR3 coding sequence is TGCGCCAGCACCCAACGGGGCCGCACAGATACGCAGTATTTT. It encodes CASTQRGRTDTQYF.

Here the CDR3 reads CSATSSGLYNEQFF. Here the CDR3 DNA reads TGCAGTGCTACATCTAGCGGATTATACAATGAGCAGTTCTTC. The chain couples TRBV20-1 to TRBJ2-1, with 7 bases matching TRBD2. CDR3 size: 14 residues. The V and J ends lost 4 bases and 4 bases, in that order; junction bases with no gene match: 7. Germline CDR1 DFQATT, CDR2 SNEGSKA (reference sequence).

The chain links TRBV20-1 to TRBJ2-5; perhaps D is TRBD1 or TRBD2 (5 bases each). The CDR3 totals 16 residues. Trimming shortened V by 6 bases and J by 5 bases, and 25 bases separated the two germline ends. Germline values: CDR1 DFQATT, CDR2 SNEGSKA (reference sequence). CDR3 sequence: CSAKDLRDPYRETQYF. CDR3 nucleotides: TGCAGTGCAAAAGACCTTCGGGACCCCTACCGGGAGACCCAGTACTTC.

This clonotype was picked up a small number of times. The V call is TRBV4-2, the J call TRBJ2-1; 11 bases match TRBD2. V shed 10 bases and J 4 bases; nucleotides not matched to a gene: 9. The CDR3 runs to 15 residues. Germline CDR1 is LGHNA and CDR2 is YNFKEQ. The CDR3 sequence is CATAIGTSGYNEQFF. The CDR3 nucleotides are TGTGCCACCGCCATCGGGACTAGCGGTTACAATGAGCAGTTCTTC.

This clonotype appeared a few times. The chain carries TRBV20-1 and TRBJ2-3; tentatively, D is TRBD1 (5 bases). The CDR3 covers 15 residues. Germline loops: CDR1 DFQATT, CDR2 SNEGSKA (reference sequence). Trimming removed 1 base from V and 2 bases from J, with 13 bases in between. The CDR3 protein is CSARGGQIYTDTQYF. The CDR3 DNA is TGCAGTGCTAGAGGGGGCCAAATTTACACAGATACGCAGTATTTT.

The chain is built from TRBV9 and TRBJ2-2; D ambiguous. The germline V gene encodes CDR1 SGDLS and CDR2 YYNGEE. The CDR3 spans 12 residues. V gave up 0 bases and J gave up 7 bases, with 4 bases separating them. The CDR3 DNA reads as TGTGCCAGCAGCGTAGCCCACGGGGAGCTGTTTTTT. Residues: CASSVAHGELFF.

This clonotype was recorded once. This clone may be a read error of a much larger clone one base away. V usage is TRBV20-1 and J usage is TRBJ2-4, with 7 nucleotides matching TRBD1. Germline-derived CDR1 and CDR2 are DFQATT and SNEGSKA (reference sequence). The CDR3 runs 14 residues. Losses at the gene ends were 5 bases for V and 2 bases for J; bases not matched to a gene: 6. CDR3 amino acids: CSAPMTGSKNIQYF. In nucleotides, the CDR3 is TGCAGTGCTCCAATGACAGGGTCCAAAAACATTCAGTACTTC.

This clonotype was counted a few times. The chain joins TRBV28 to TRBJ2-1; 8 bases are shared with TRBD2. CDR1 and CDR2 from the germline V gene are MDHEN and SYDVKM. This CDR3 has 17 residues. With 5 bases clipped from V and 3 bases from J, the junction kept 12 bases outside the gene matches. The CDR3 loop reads CASSPPGLAGYYNEQFF. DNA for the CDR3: TGTGCCAGCAGTCCTCCCGGGCTAGCGGGTTACTACAATGAGCAGTTCTTC. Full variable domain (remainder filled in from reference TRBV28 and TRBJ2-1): DVKVTQSSRYLVKRTGEKVFLECVQDMDHENMFWYRQDPGLGLRLIYFSYDVKMKEKGDIPEGYSVSREKKERFSLILESASTNQTSMYLCASSPPGLAGYYNEQFFGPGTRLTVL.

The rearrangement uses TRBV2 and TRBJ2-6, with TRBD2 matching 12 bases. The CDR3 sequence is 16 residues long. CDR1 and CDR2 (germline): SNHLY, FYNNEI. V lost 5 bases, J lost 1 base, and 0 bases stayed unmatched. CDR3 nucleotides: TGTGCCAGCAGTACTAGCGGGGGGTCTGGGGCCAACGTCCTGACTTTC. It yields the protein CASSTSGGSGANVLTF. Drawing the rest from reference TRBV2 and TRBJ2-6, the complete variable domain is EPEVTQTPSHQVTQMGQEVILRCVPISNHLYFYWYRQILGQKVEFLVSFYNNEISEKSEIFDDQFSVERPDGSNFTLKIRSTKLEDSAMYFCASSTSGGSGANVLTFGAGSRLTVL.

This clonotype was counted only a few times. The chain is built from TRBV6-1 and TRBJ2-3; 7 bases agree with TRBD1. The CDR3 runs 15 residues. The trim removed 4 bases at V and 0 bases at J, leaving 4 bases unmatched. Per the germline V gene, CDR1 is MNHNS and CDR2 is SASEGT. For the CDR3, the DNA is TGTGCCAGCAGTGCACAGGGGATGAGCACAGATACGCAGTATTTT. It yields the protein CASSAQGMSTDTQYF.